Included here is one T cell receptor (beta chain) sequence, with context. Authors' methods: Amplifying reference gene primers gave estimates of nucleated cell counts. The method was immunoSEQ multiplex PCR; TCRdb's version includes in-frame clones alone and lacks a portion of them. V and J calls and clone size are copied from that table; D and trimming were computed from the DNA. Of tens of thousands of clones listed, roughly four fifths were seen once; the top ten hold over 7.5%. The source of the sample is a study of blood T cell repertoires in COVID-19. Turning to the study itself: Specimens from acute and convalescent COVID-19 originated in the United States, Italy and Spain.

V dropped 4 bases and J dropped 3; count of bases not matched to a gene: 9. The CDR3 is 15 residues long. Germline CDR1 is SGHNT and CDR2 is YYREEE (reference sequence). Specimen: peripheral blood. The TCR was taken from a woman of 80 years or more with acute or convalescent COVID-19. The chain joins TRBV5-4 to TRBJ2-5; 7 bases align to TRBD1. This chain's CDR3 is CASSVRTGREETQYF. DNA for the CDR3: TGTGCCAGCAGCGTCCGGACAGGTCGGGAAGAGACCCAGTACTTC.